One TCR beta chain is described in this entry. Its specificity is not known. The read stops 3 residues short of the end of the CDR3; the missing end is completed from the germline J gene. The entry originates in a study of T cells in women clearing cervical HPV infection. Average input was around 1,200 ng genomic DNA for immunoSEQ TCR beta CDR3 amplification. Clones were read by immunoSEQ multiplex PCR, and TCRdb kept only the in-frame ones, dropping some. This specimen shows tens of thousands of clones; the ten leading clones hold 6.6%. HPV was found by MY09/MY11 PCR and dot-blot genotyping. Study-level points and caveats: T-cell numbers per sample were unknown and may explain richness differences.

The CDR3 sequence is 15 residues long. Germline assignment: CDR1 KGHSH and CDR2 LQKENI. Losses at the gene ends were 3 bases for V and 6 bases for J; bases not matched to a gene: 3. This clonotype was obtained from a woman between 18 and 69 years old with a cervical HPV16 infection that either progressed to CIN3+ or cleared (not recorded which). The sequenced material came from blood buffy coat. The V gene is TRBV18, the J gene TRBJ2-7, with 15 bases fitting TRBD2. The DNA read from the CDR3 is TGTGCCAGCTCACCCCCGGGACTAGCGGGAGGCGAG. This gives the protein CASSPPGLAGGE. The complete CDR3 sequence is CASSPPGLAGGEQYF.